Presented here are 14 T cell receptor beta chains from one specimen sequenced in a study of T-cell memory formation after mild COVID-19. From the 5' RACE reads, TCRdb called clonotypes with MiXCR, one entry per CDR3 protein. The table shows some 57,000 distinct CDR3 sequences, with 9% to 15% occurring only once. Sample: PBMCs or a T cell subset sorted from them (not recorded which). The source is a man between 18 and 35 years old who had mild COVID-19 (a few samples of this study predate the infection). Cell type and time point are not known.

The CDR3 loop is CASSSLAGGEAFF. CDR3 coding DNA: TGTGCCAGCAGTTCTCTGGCGGGGGGAGAAGCTTTCTTT. The chain uses TRBV27 and TRBJ1-1; possible D gene TRBD1, 5 bases. With 4 bases removed from V and 8 bases from J, the gap between germline ends came to 14 bases. The CDR3 length is 13 residues. Per germline, CDR1 MNHEY and CDR2 SMNVEV (reference sequence).

This clonotype appeared many times. This CDR3 reads CASSLNSGAYNEQFF. CDR3 sequence (DNA): TGTGCCAGCAGCTTAAATAGCGGGGCCTACAATGAGCAGTTCTTC. The chain employs TRBV7-2 and TRBJ2-1; 8 nucleotides line up with TRBD2. J was trimmed by 2 bases and V by 2 bases; bases with no gene match: 2. The germline CDR1 and CDR2 sequences are SGHTA and FQGNSA. The CDR3 consists of 15 residues.

This clonotype was counted many times. The chain combines TRBV5-1 with TRBJ1-1, with D possibly TRBD1 on 6 matching bases. CDR1 and CDR2 from the germline V gene are SGHRS and YFSETQ. This CDR3 region has 15 residues. V lost 1 base and J 1 base, leaving 11 bases between the germline ends. This CDR3 reads CASSLRSGANTEAFF. CDR3 bases: TGCGCCAGCAGCTTGCGGTCGGGGGCGAACACTGAAGCTTTCTTT.

This clonotype was seen more than once but under ten times. The chain carries TRBV29-1 and TRBJ1-1, with a tentative D call TRBD1 (5 bases). The V gene's germline CDR1 is SQVTM and CDR2 ANQGSEA. The CDR3 length is 12 residues. Deletions cut 4 bases from V and 4 bases from J, with 10 bases between. The CDR3 DNA follows: TGCAGCGTTGTATGGGGGGGCACTGAAGCTTTCTTT. It is translated as CSVVWGGTEAFF.

This chain connects TRBV5-1 to TRBJ2-1; D is undetermined. V was shortened by 0 bases and J by 7 bases, with 8 bases between the two germline ends. Germline V gives CDR1 SGHRS, CDR2 YFSETQ. The CDR3 is 13 residues long. The CDR3 DNA sequence: TGCGCCAGCAGCTTGGACACACTTAATGAGCAGTTCTTC. Its protein product is CASSLDTLNEQFF.

This clonotype came up a few times. J is TRBJ1-3 and V is TRBV28; D is unresolved. The CDR3 contains 15 residues. Germline V lookup: CDR1 MDHEN, CDR2 SYDVKM. Trimming removed 6 bases from V and 0 bases from J, with 12 bases in between. The CDR3 loop is CASSLSGISGNTIYF. The CDR3 region has the DNA TGTGCCAGCAGCCTTTCGGGGATCTCTGGAAACACCATATATTTT.

This clonotype was found many times. The chain uses TRBV7-3 and TRBJ2-1; weak D call: TRBD1 (6 bases). Germline CDR1 and CDR2: SGHTA and FQGTGA. The length of the CDR3 is 14 residues. The V gene lost 5 bases and the J gene lost 4 bases, with 12 bases spanning the gap. CDR3 sequence: CASSPGTFYNEQFF. The CDR3 DNA reads TGTGCCAGCAGCCCCGGGACATTTTACAATGAGCAGTTCTTC. The full variable domain, in which reference TRBV7-3 and TRBJ2-1 provide the parts outside the CDR3, is GAGVSQTPSNKVTEKGKYVELRCDPISGHTALYWYRQSLGQGPEFLIYFQGTGAADDSGLPNDRFFAVRPEGSVSTLKIQRTERGDSAVYLCASSPGTFYNEQFFGPGTRLTVL.

The table lists this clonotype with a few counts. J is TRBJ2-2 and V is TRBV11-3; D gene ambiguous. The CDR3 contains 15 residues. V was trimmed by 0 bases and J by 7 bases, leaving 12 bases between them. Germline CDR1 reads SGHNT; CDR2 reads YENEEA. CDR3 sequence reads: CASSLDSFDNGELFF. The CDR3 bases are TGTGCCAGCAGCTTAGATAGTTTCGATAACGGGGAGCTGTTTTTT.

This clonotype was seen many times. The CDR3 region has the DNA TGCGCCAGCAGCCAGAATCCGGGGATTACTGAAGCTTTCTTT. Its protein is CASSQNPGITEAFF. The chain employs TRBV5-1 and TRBJ1-1; D is unclear. The V gene lost 4 bases and the J gene lost 5 bases, with 15 bases spanning the gap. Germline CDR1 SGHRS, CDR2 YFSETQ. The CDR3 extends over 14 amino acids.

V gene TRBV28 combines with J gene TRBJ2-7; a possible D gene is TRBD1 (5 bases). The CDR3 covers 14 residues. The germline V and J ends were trimmed by 4 bases and 2 bases, with 12 bases remaining between them. Germline assignment: CDR1 MDHEN and CDR2 SYDVKM. The CDR3 reads CASSSGLNTYEQYV. Here the CDR3 DNA reads TGTGCCAGCAGTTCAGGGCTCAATACCTACGAGCAGTACGTC.

The chain uses TRBV2 and TRBJ1-3, with D possibly TRBD1 on 6 matching bases. Trimming pared 6 bases from V and 4 bases from J, leaving 19 bases between. Germline CDR1 and CDR2: SNHLY and FYNNEI. This CDR3 has 16 residues. CDR3 sequence reads: CASSQIDRPVGNTIYF. The CDR3 DNA reads TGTGCCAGCAGCCAGATCGACAGGCCGGTGGGAAACACCATATATTTT.

The J gene is TRBJ2-3, the V gene TRBV5-1, with D unclear. The CDR3 extends over 16 amino acids. The germline V gene encodes CDR1 SGHRS and CDR2 YFSETQ. V dropped 7 bases and J dropped 0 bases, with 18 bases sitting between them. Written as DNA, the CDR3 is TGCGCCAGCGTACTGTCCCCCGTCACTAGCACAGATACGCAGTATTTT. Translating it yields CASVLSPVTSTDTQYF.

In nucleotides, the CDR3 is TGTGCCAGCAGCTGGGTTGGATGGGGGAACACTGAAGCTTTCTTT. It encodes CASSWVGWGNTEAFF. The V call is TRBV7-9, the J call TRBJ1-1; D gene uncertain. This CDR3 comprises 15 residues. Trimming stripped 4 bases from V and 1 base from J, with 13 bases between. CDR1 is SEHNR, CDR2 FQNEAQ, per germline (reference sequence).

The chain uses TRBV7-9 and TRBJ2-7; D is undetermined. This CDR3 contains 13 residues. Deletions cut 1 base from V and 7 bases from J, with 11 bases between. Germline V gene data show CDR1 as SEHNR and CDR2 as FQNEAQ (reference sequence). The CDR3 DNA reads as TGTGCCAGCAGCTTAGGGGCCTTTCCAGAGCAGTACTTC. Its translation: CASSLGAFPEQYF.